One and the same sample provided the 8 T cell receptor beta chains below, sequenced in a study of cytomegalovirus exposure and HLA in healthy donors. PCR employed 60 Vbeta and 13 Jbeta primers. Method: immunoSEQ multiplex PCR; TCRdb's copy keeps in-frame clones and lacks some. The repertoire includes over 95,000 clones, under 85% of them detected once, and 2% to 2.5% sits in the top ten. The sequencing input was PBMCs. These receptors were taken from a man between 40 and 49 years old in good health and CMV-seronegative.

The V and J genes are TRBV5-1 and TRBJ1-4; 10 bases align to TRBD1. The V and J ends lost 0 bases and 7 bases, in that order; junction bases with no gene match: 9. Germline V gene sequence: CDR1 SGHRS, CDR2 YFSETQ. The CDR3 consists of 17 residues. In DNA, the CDR3 is TGCGCCAGCAGCTTGGCCGGGACAGGGGTCCGGGGTGAAAAACTGTTTTTT. It is translated as CASSLAGTGVRGEKLFF. The variable domain in full, completed from reference TRBV5-1 and TRBJ1-4, reads KAGVTQTPRYLIKTRGQQVTLSCSPISGHRSVSWYQQTPGQGLQFLFEYFSETQRNKGNFPGRFSGRQFSNSRSEMNVSTLELGDSALYLCASSLAGTGVRGEKLFFGSGTQLSVL.

The chain links TRBV28 to TRBJ1-4, with 7 bases aligning to TRBD1. The CDR3 length is 15 residues. The V gene's germline CDR1 is MDHEN and CDR2 SYDVKM. Germline trimming cut 8 bases from V and 3 bases from J; bases unmatched to any gene: 9. CDR3: CASQGGWLANEKLFF. CDR3 DNA sequence: TGTGCCAGCCAGGGGGGCTGGTTGGCTAATGAAAAACTGTTTTTT.

For this clone: The junction departs from germline at one end; a sequencing error may be responsible. The J gene is TRBJ1-3, the V gene TRBV7-9; 7 bases map to TRBD1. The CDR3 covers 14 residues. The germline gives CDR1 SEHNR, CDR2 FQNEAQ (reference sequence). CDR3 in DNA: TGTTCCAGCAGCAGGGGGACGGACGGAAACACCATATATTTT. Its protein product is CSSSRGTDGNTIYF.

This chain links TRBV7-2 with TRBJ2-7, with 7 nucleotides matching TRBD1. Germline values: CDR1 SGHTA, CDR2 FQGNSA. The ends lost 3 bases at V and 5 bases at J; junction bases unmatched: 7. The CDR3 spans 14 residues. The CDR3 region is CASSFMRGRNEQYF. The CDR3, as DNA: TGTGCCAGCAGCTTTATGAGGGGGCGGAACGAGCAGTACTTC.

The rearrangement uses TRBV19 and TRBJ2-4, with 8 bases lining up with TRBD2. The CDR3 is made up of 13 amino acids. V lost 8 bases, J lost 6 bases, and 6 bases stayed unmatched. Germline V lookup: CDR1 LNHDA, CDR2 SQIVND (reference sequence). The CDR3 sequence is CASDSGMGNIQYF. In DNA form, the CDR3 reads TGTGCCAGTGATAGCGGGATGGGAAACATTCAGTACTTC.

This sequence joins TRBV14 and TRBJ2-3; maybe TRBD2 (6 bases). Per germline, CDR1 SGHDN and CDR2 FVKESK. The CDR3 length is 16 residues. The V and J ends lost 0 bases and 3 bases respectively, with 13 bases between them. CDR3 protein: CASSQEFLAGTDTQYF. The DNA for the CDR3 is TGTGCCAGCAGCCAAGAGTTTCTCGCGGGGACAGATACGCAGTATTTT.

This chain uses TRBV2 with TRBJ2-5, with a weak D call TRBD2 (5 bases). Trimming took off 6 bases at V and 1 base at J, with 12 bases between the two ends. CDR3 length: 14 amino acids. CDR1 and CDR2 (germline): SNHLY, FYNNEI. The CDR3 DNA sequence: TGTGCCAGCAGCCGCGGACTCGTCCAAGAGACCCAGTACTTC. Its translation is CASSRGLVQETQYF.

The chain links TRBV6-5 to TRBJ2-3; D is unclear. V was shortened by 6 bases and J by 5 bases, with 12 bases between the two germline ends. CDR1 is MNHEY, CDR2 SVGAGI, per germline. The CDR3 is made up of 13 amino acids. The CDR3 sequence is CASSSSEVDTQYF. DNA for the CDR3: TGTGCCAGCAGCTCTAGTGAGGTAGATACGCAGTATTTT.